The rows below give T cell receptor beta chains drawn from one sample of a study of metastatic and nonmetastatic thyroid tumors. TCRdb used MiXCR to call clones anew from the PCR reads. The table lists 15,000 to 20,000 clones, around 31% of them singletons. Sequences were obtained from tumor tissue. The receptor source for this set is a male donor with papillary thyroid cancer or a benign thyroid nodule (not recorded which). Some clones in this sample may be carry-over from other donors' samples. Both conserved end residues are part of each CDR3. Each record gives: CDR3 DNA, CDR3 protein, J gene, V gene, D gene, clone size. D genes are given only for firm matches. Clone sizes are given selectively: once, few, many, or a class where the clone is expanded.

CDR3nt: TGTGCCAGCAGTCCCAGGGGACTAGCGGCTTCCTACGAGCAGTACTTC
CDR3aa: CASSPRGLAASYEQYF
j_gene: TRBJ2-7
v_gene: TRBV28
d_gene: TRBD2
abundance: few

CDR3nt: TGTGCCTGGAGTGTACCGTGGGCCTACGAGCAGTACTTC
CDR3aa: CAWSVPWAYEQYF
j_gene: TRBJ2-7
v_gene: TRBV30
d_gene: .
abundance: once

CDR3nt: TGCAGTGCTAGTGCCCCTAGCGGGGGACCCTACGAGCAGTACTTC
CDR3aa: CSASAPSGGPYEQYF
j_gene: TRBJ2-7
v_gene: TRBV20-1
d_gene: TRBD2
abundance: .

CDR3nt: TGCAGTGCTAGGCGGGGGACAGCTGGAAACACCATATATTTT
CDR3aa: CSARRGTAGNTIYF
j_gene: TRBJ1-3
v_gene: TRBV20-1
d_gene: TRBD1
abundance: .

CDR3nt: TGTGCCAGCACTCCGGACTTGGCGGGAGGCTATGAGCAGTTCTTC
CDR3aa: CASTPDLAGGYEQFF
j_gene: TRBJ2-1
v_gene: TRBV6-1
d_gene: TRBD2
abundance: few

CDR3nt: TGTGCCAGCAGTGCAAATAGGAACACCGGGGAGCTGTTTTTT
CDR3aa: CASSANRNTGELFF
j_gene: TRBJ2-2
v_gene: TRBV2
d_gene: .
abundance: .

CDR3nt: TGTGCCTGGAGTCGGGGTTCAGGAAACACCATATATTTT
CDR3aa: CAWSRGSGNTIYF
j_gene: TRBJ1-3
v_gene: TRBV30
d_gene: .
abundance: many

CDR3nt: TGCGCCAGTGCCAGATCGACAGCCGACTATGGCTACACCTTC
CDR3aa: CASARSTADYGYTF
j_gene: TRBJ1-2
v_gene: TRBV5-1
d_gene: .
abundance: .

CDR3nt: TGCGCCAGCCAACTAGCGGGTTCACCCAGTGGGGAGCTGTTTTTT
CDR3aa: CASQLAGSPSGELFF
j_gene: TRBJ2-2
v_gene: TRBV5-1
d_gene: TRBD2
abundance: .

CDR3nt: TGTGCCAGCAGCCCGGACAGGGGTTTTGCTGGCTACACCTTC
CDR3aa: CASSPDRGFAGYTF
j_gene: TRBJ1-2
v_gene: TRBV7-3
d_gene: TRBD1
abundance: few

CDR3nt: TGCAGTGCTAGAAATGACAGGAACCCCCACTACGAGCAGTACTTC
CDR3aa: CSARNDRNPHYEQYF
j_gene: TRBJ2-7
v_gene: TRBV20-1
d_gene: .
abundance: .

CDR3nt: TGTGCCAGCAGTTACTCGAGGGGGTACGAGCAGTACTTC
CDR3aa: CASSYSRGYEQYF
j_gene: TRBJ2-7
v_gene: TRBV6-2/TRBV6-3
d_gene: .
abundance: few

CDR3nt: TGTGCCAGCAGCTTACTTAGGGTGTCCGAGCAGTACTTC
CDR3aa: CASSLLRVSEQYF
j_gene: TRBJ2-7
v_gene: TRBV11-2
d_gene: .
abundance: .

CDR3nt: TGTGCCAGCAGCTTAGAGGCCGGACAGACCTCCACCAAAAACATTCAGTACTTC
CDR3aa: CASSLEAGQTSTKNIQYF
j_gene: TRBJ2-4
v_gene: TRBV7-3
d_gene: .
abundance: medium-sized

CDR3nt: TGTGCCAGCAGCCCCGGGACCTCTCTCCACTTT
CDR3aa: CASSPGTSLHF
j_gene: TRBJ1-6
v_gene: TRBV27
d_gene: .
abundance: medium-sized

CDR3nt: TGTGCCAGCAGTGAAGAGATGACAGGGGGCTACGAGCAGTACTTC
CDR3aa: CASSEEMTGGYEQYF
j_gene: TRBJ2-7
v_gene: TRBV6-1
d_gene: TRBD1
abundance: few

CDR3nt: TGTGCCTGGAGTAGGTCGGGATTGCGTGAGCAGTACTTC
CDR3aa: CAWSRSGLREQYF
j_gene: TRBJ2-7
v_gene: TRBV30
d_gene: .
abundance: .

CDR3nt: TGCAGTGCTAGATTAAAGAACACTGAAGCTTTCTTT
CDR3aa: CSARLKNTEAFF
j_gene: TRBJ1-1
v_gene: TRBV20-1
d_gene: .
abundance: medium-sized

CDR3nt: TGCGCCAGCAGCGGCTCCGGGACAGGACTTTACGAGCAGTACTTC
CDR3aa: CASSGSGTGLYEQYF
j_gene: TRBJ2-7
v_gene: TRBV5-1
d_gene: TRBD1
abundance: many

CDR3nt: TGCAGTGCTAGGGGTCCTTGGGGTCTAGCTCAGCATTTT
CDR3aa: CSARGPWGLAQHF
j_gene: TRBJ1-5
v_gene: TRBV20-1
d_gene: .
abundance: .

CDR3nt: TGTGCCAGCAGTGAAACTCAGGGGGCTTTCAACGAGCAGTACTTC
CDR3aa: CASSETQGAFNEQYF
j_gene: TRBJ2-7
v_gene: TRBV6-4
d_gene: TRBD1
abundance: .

CDR3nt: TGTGCCAGCAGCCCCGGGACAGGGACGGTCTATGGCTACACCTTC
CDR3aa: CASSPGTGTVYGYTF
j_gene: TRBJ1-2
v_gene: TRBV5-8
d_gene: TRBD1
abundance: .

CDR3nt: TGCGCCAGCAGCTTGGAAGGGGGTTCAAGCACAGATACGCAGTATTTT
CDR3aa: CASSLEGGSSTDTQYF
j_gene: TRBJ2-3
v_gene: TRBV5-1
d_gene: .
abundance: many

CDR3nt: TGTGCCAGCACCCCTAGCGGGCTGCCCTCCTACGAGCAGTACTTC
CDR3aa: CASTPSGLPSYEQYF
j_gene: TRBJ2-7
v_gene: TRBV28
d_gene: TRBD2
abundance: .

CDR3nt: TGTGCCAGCAGTTACTGGACTAGCGTTTACGCGCAGTACTTC
CDR3aa: CASSYWTSVYAQYF
j_gene: TRBJ2-7
v_gene: TRBV6-5
d_gene: TRBD2
abundance: .

CDR3nt: TGTGCCAGCAGCTTAGGGGACCCCTCCGAGCAGTACTTC
CDR3aa: CASSLGDPSEQYF
j_gene: TRBJ2-7
v_gene: TRBV7-6
d_gene: .
abundance: .

CDR3nt: TGCAGTGCTTCAACTTTTACGGAAATGGATGATGAGCAGTTCTTC
CDR3aa: CSASTFTEMDDEQFF
j_gene: TRBJ2-1
v_gene: TRBV20-1
d_gene: .
abundance: many

CDR3nt: TGTGCCAGCAGCGTCCAGGGGGGGCTGACTAATGAAAAACTGTTTTTT
CDR3aa: CASSVQGGLTNEKLFF
j_gene: TRBJ1-4
v_gene: TRBV9
d_gene: TRBD1
abundance: medium-sized